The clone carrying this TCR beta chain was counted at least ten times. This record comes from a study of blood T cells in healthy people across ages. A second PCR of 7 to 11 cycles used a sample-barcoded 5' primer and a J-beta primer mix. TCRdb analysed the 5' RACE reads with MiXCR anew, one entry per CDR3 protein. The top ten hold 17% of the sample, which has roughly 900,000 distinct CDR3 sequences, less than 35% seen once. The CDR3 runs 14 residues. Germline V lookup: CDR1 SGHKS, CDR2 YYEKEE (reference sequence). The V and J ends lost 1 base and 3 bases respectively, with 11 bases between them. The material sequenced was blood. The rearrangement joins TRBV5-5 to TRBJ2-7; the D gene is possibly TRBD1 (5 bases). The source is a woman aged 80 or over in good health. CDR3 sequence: CASSLLGVGYEQYF. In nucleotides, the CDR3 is TGTGCCAGCAGCTTGTTAGGGGTGGGCTACGAGCAGTACTTC.